Detailed here is one T cell receptor (beta chain). Its antigen is not known. These data are taken from a study of blood T cells in healthy people across ages. General study results and limits: Higher naive T cell percentage went strongly together with higher TCR beta diversity. Estimates of total diversity, which came from one million sequenced T cells, were considered to be underestimates.

It was with a sample-barcoded 5' primer and a J-beta primer mix that a second PCR of about 6 to 12 cycles was run. Every single cDNA molecule received a tag from a template-switch adaptor with 12 random nucleotides. TCRdb analysed the 5' RACE reads with MiXCR anew, one entry per CDR3 protein. This table has 700,000 to 850,000 distinct CDR3 sequences, 36% appearing once. Trimming took 2 bases from V and 7 from J, leaving 18 bases between them. The CDR3 has 16 residues. CDR1 and CDR2 (germline): MNHNS, SASEGT. The rearrangement links TRBV6-1 to TRBJ2-1; D may match TRBD1 or TRBD2 (5 bases each). The sample taken for sequencing was blood. The source is a man aged 18 to 30 in good health. This CDR3 is CASSEPAARGRNEQFF. CDR3 in DNA: TGTGCCAGCAGTGAACCTGCTGCGAGGGGAAGGAATGAGCAGTTCTTC.